These T cell receptor beta chains were read from a single sample in a study of blood T cell repertoires in COVID-19. Clones were sequenced by immunoSEQ multiplex PCR, and TCRdb holds only the in-frame ones, with some missing. The profile shows about 250,000 clones, more than 75% of them singletons. Sequencing input: peripheral blood. These receptors were collected from a woman of 80 years or more with COVID-19, enrolled during active disease. CDR3s include the opening cysteine and the closing phenylalanine or tryptophan. Each record gives: V gene, J gene, D gene, clone size, CDR3 DNA, CDR3 protein. A D gene is named only where the DNA matches it firmly. Size is stated for part of the rows, as once, few or many counts, or as a class when the clone is expanded.

TRBV6-5	TRBJ2-2	TRBD1	few	TGTGCCAGCAGTTATGGACAGGGGAAATGGGGCGGGGAGCTGTTTTTT	CASSYGQGKWGGELFF
TRBV18	TRBJ1-4	-	-	TGTGCCAGCTCACCCGCCAGCGATGAAAAACTGTTTTTT	CASSPASDEKLFF
TRBV9	TRBJ2-1	-	-	TGTGCCGGCAGCGTAGATGGTCCCGCTTCGGGGCAGTTCTTC	CAGSVDGPASGQFF
TRBV7-2	TRBJ2-3	TRBD2	-	TGTGCCAGCAGCTTAGGACTAGCGGGGGCGGCAGATACGCAGTATTTT	CASSLGLAGAADTQYF
TRBV7-2	TRBJ1-4	TRBD1	-	TGTGCCAGCAGCCCGAGACAGGGGCTAGAGACTAATGAAAAACTGTTTTTT	CASSPRQGLETNEKLFF
TRBV18	TRBJ2-6	TRBD1	-	TGTGCCAGCTCACCTGGGACAGGGGCCGGGGCCAACGTCCTGACTTTC	CASSPGTGAGANVLTF
TRBV6-5	TRBJ2-7	-	-	TGTGCCACCCGGAGGGGTCTCTCCTACGAGCAGTACTTC	CATRRGLSYEQYF
TRBV5-6	TRBJ1-3	TRBD1	-	TGTGCCAGCAGCTTCCGGGACAGGGGAAACACCATATATTTT	CASSFRDRGNTIYF
TRBV28	TRBJ1-5	-	-	TGTGCCAGCAGTTTACAACAGGGTAGGAGCAATCAGCCCCAGCATTTT	CASSLQQGRSNQPQHF
TRBV2	TRBJ1-5	TRBD1	-	TGTGCCAGCAGAGACAGGGGCAATCAGCCCCAGCATTTT	CASRDRGNQPQHF
TRBV7-3	TRBJ1-2	-	-	TGTGCCAGCAGCTACGGGATCTATGGCTACACCTTC	CASSYGIYGYTF
TRBV20-1	TRBJ2-1	-	-	TGCAGTGCTAGTGCCGGGAGAGGATGGAATGAGCAGTTCTTC	CSASAGRGWNEQFF
TRBV29-1	TRBJ2-1	-	-	TGCAGCGCCTCTCTTGGCGGAGAGCAGTTCTTC	CSASLGGEQFF
TRBV10-3	TRBJ2-1	-	few	TGTGCCATCAGTGAGGGGGGCCTCAATGAGCAGTTCTTC	CAISEGGLNEQFF
TRBV29-1	TRBJ1-1	-	-	TGCAGCGTCCGGGATGTGCCCACTGAAGCTTTCTTT	CSVRDVPTEAFF
TRBV28	TRBJ1-5	-	-	TGTGCCAGCAGTTACCCTTTACTCAGGGGCAATCAGCCCCAGCATTTT	CASSYPLLRGNQPQHF
TRBV7-6	TRBJ1-5	TRBD1	-	TGTGCCAGCAGCCTAGGACAGGGCGAGAGCAATCAGCCCCAGCATTTT	CASSLGQGESNQPQHF
TRBV19	TRBJ2-3	TRBD1	few	TGTGCCAGTAGGAAATCGACAGGGAGCCCTCCTAGCACAGATACGCAGTATTTT	CASRKSTGSPPSTDTQYF
TRBV4-2	TRBJ1-3	-	-	TGTGCCAGCAGCCCCCTCGAGGGAAACACCATATATTTT	CASSPLEGNTIYF
TRBV6-1	TRBJ1-5	-	-	TGTGCCAGCAGTTCGGGGGGAGGATTCAATCAGCCCCAGCATTTT	CASSSGGGFNQPQHF
TRBV19	TRBJ1-2	-	once	TGTGCCAGTAGTTCGATGACTAAAAACTATGGCTACACCTTC	CASSSMTKNYGYTF
TRBV7-3	TRBJ2-7	-	-	TGTGCCAGCAGCCCCTATGCGTCCTACGAGCAGTACTTC	CASSPYASYEQYF
TRBV5-1	TRBJ2-5	TRBD1	-	TGCGCCAGCAGCCGGGACAGTGGGACAGAGACCCAGTACTTC	CASSRDSGTETQYF
TRBV9	TRBJ2-5	-	-	TGTGCCAGCAGCCCTCTCACCGGAGAGACCCAGTACTTC	CASSPLTGETQYF
TRBV20-1	TRBJ1-2	-	-	TGCAGTGCTAGTGTGGGGGCTCTAAACTATGGCTACACCTTC	CSASVGALNYGYTF
TRBV25-1	TRBJ1-4	TRBD1	-	TGTGCCAGCAGTCCAGATCCCGGACAGGGGACCGAAAAACTGTTTTTT	CASSPDPGQGTEKLFF
TRBV27	TRBJ2-3	TRBD1	-	TGTGCCAGCAGTTTTTCGGACAGGGAAACAGATACGCAGTATTTT	CASSFSDRETDTQYF
TRBV12-3/TRBV12-4	TRBJ2-6	-	-	TGTGCCAGCAGTTCGTCTGGGGCCAACGTCCTGACTTTC	CASSSSGANVLTF
TRBV7-8	TRBJ1-5	-	-	TGTGCCAGCAGCCCCGTTGGCAGCAATCAGCCCCAGCATTTT	CASSPVGSNQPQHF
TRBV19	TRBJ1-2	-	-	TGTGCCAGTAGTTTGCCGGGCCATCAAGGGGGTGGCTACACCTTC	CASSLPGHQGGGYTF
TRBV5-5	TRBJ1-2	TRBD1	-	TGTGCCAGCAGCTTGGGAATCGGACAGGGATCTTATGGCTACACCTTC	CASSLGIGQGSYGYTF
TRBV7-2	TRBJ1-6	TRBD1	-	TGTGCCAGCAGCTTAGACAGGGGATCTTCACCCCTCCACTTT	CASSLDRGSSPLHF
TRBV9	TRBJ2-3	TRBD1	once	TGTGCCAGCAGCCCAAGGACAGGGGACGCAGATACGCAGTATTTT	CASSPRTGDADTQYF
TRBV7-2	TRBJ1-5	-	once	TGTGCCAGCAGCTTAGTGGGCCAGCCCCAGCATTTT	CASSLVGQPQHF
TRBV23-1	TRBJ1-6	TRBD1	few	TGCGCCAGCACCCCTTACAAAGTGGACAGGGGCAATTCACCCCTCCACTTT	CASTPYKVDRGNSPLHF
TRBV3-1/TRBV3-2	TRBJ1-1	-	few	TGTGCCAGTTTGCCTGGGGGCCCGGGGACTGAAGCTTTCTTT	CASLPGGPGTEAFF
TRBV7-2	TRBJ2-3	-	-	TGTGCCAGCAGCCGTGGAGCGAGCCGCACAGATACGCAGTATTTT	CASSRGASRTDTQYF
TRBV14	TRBJ2-1	-	-	TGTGCCAGCTCGACTGGATCGGGCAATGAGCAGTTCTTC	CASSTGSGNEQFF
TRBV21-1	TRBJ1-1	-	once	TGTGCCAGCAGCTCCAAGCGGACGGGGAACACTGAAGCTTTCTTT	CASSSKRTGNTEAFF
TRBV3-1/TRBV3-2	TRBJ1-2	TRBD1	-	TGTGCCAGCAGCCAAGGGCAGGGGGGCTATGGCTACACCTTC	CASSQGQGGYGYTF
TRBV7-9	TRBJ2-1	TRBD1	-	TGTGCCAGCAGCCCGAGACAGGGCGAGCAGTTCTTC	CASSPRQGEQFF
TRBV7-9	TRBJ1-1	-	-	TGTGCCAGCCTACAGGGCTTCAACACTGAAGCTTTCTTT	CASLQGFNTEAFF
TRBV28	TRBJ2-3	-	once	TGTGCCAGCAGCAGAGGGCTAGCGACGAATACGCAGTATTTT	CASSRGLATNTQYF
TRBV3-1/TRBV3-2	TRBJ1-5	-	-	TGTGCCAGCAGCCGGGCAGGGGATCAGCCCCAGCATTTT	CASSRAGDQPQHF
TRBV6-5	TRBJ2-2	TRBD1	-	TGTGCCAGCAGCGTCCAGGGGGCAGGCACCGGGGAGCTGTTTTTT	CASSVQGAGTGELFF
TRBV5-1	TRBJ1-5	TRBD1	-	TGCGCCAGCAGCGTCACAGGGGGCAGGGATCAGCCCCAGCATTTT	CASSVTGGRDQPQHF
TRBV3-1/TRBV3-2	TRBJ1-5	-	once	TGTGCCAGCAGCCCCACACGGGTAGTTCCTCCCCAGCATTTT	CASSPTRVVPPQHF